A selection of T cell receptor beta chains follows, all from one sample in a study of blood T cell repertoires in COVID-19. The repertoire was sequenced with immunoSEQ multiplex PCR; TCRdb's copy has only in-frame clones and lacks some. The sample yields roughly 80,000 clones, about 85% seen once. Sequenced material: peripheral blood. The receptors stem from a man aged 60-69 years with active or convalescent COVID-19. Each CDR3 is given with its conserved first and last residue. The D gene is left open where the match is weak. The listing skips clone size in some rows; elsewhere it reads once, few, many or a size class.

clone size	V gene	J gene	D gene	CDR3 DNA	CDR3 protein
NA	TRBV19	TRBJ1-2	TRBD1	TGTGCCAGTAGTATTGATTGGACAGGGCACTATGGCTACACCTTC	CASSIDWTGHYGYTF
NA	TRBV2	TRBJ1-1	NA	TGTGCCAGCAGTGAAAGGCCCCCGGGGGGGGCCTTGAACACTGAAGCTTTCTTT	CASSERPPGGALNTEAFF
NA	TRBV7-2	TRBJ2-3	NA	TGTGCCAGCAGCTTAGATGTTTCGCGGGGGTATTTT	CASSLDVSRGYF
NA	TRBV5-1	TRBJ1-6	TRBD1	TGCGCCAGCAGCAGAGGACAGGGCAACTTTGAGTCACCCCTCCACTTT	CASSRGQGNFESPLHF
NA	TRBV21-1	TRBJ1-5	NA	TGTGCCAGCAGCCTCCCCCAGGAAACAGGGGGTAGCAATCAGCCCCAGCATTTT	CASSLPQETGGSNQPQHF
few	TRBV5-1	TRBJ1-1	NA	TGCGCCAGCAGCTACCAGACAGGATCGAACACTGAAGCTTTCTTT	CASSYQTGSNTEAFF
NA	TRBV6-6	TRBJ1-6	NA	TGTGCCAGCAGTTACTCGCCAGGGGAATCACCCCTCCACTTT	CASSYSPGESPLHF
NA	TRBV30	TRBJ2-5	NA	TGTGCCTGGAGTGGACTACCCCGGGGGCAAGAGACCCAGTACTTC	CAWSGLPRGQETQYF
NA	TRBV12-3/TRBV12-4	TRBJ1-5	NA	TGTGCCAGCAGCGGCGGGGGCAGGCCCCAGCATTTT	CASSGGGRPQHF
NA	TRBV5-6	TRBJ2-7	TRBD1	TGTGCCAGCAACCAGGGGGTCCCCTACGAGCAGTACTTC	CASNQGVPYEQYF
once	TRBV18	TRBJ2-2	NA	TGTGCCAGCTCACCACCAACAGTTGACACCGGGGAGCTGTTTTTT	CASSPPTVDTGELFF
NA	TRBV5-8	TRBJ2-7	TRBD1	TGTGCCAGCAGCTTCCATCTCCAGGGGGAAGAGCAGTACTTC	CASSFHLQGEEQYF
NA	TRBV19	TRBJ2-7	NA	TGTGCCAGTAGCCCCCCGGGGAGAGAGCAGTACTTC	CASSPPGREQYF
NA	TRBV5-3	TRBJ1-5	TRBD1	TGTGCCAGAGAACGGGACAGATCCGCTTTTGGGCCCCAGCATTTT	CARERDRSAFGPQHF
NA	TRBV7-2	TRBJ1-5	NA	TGTGCCAGCAGCTTAGGAGTTAGCAATCAGCCCCAGCATTTT	CASSLGVSNQPQHF
few	TRBV19	TRBJ2-1	TRBD1	TGTGCCAGTAGTCCCTGGACAGGGGACCACAATGAGCAGTTCTTC	CASSPWTGDHNEQFF
NA	TRBV7-8	TRBJ2-1	TRBD2	TGTGCCAGCAGCCTACTAGCGGGGGCCCACAATGAGCAGTTCTTC	CASSLLAGAHNEQFF
NA	TRBV7-7	TRBJ2-5	NA	TGTGCTAGCAGCTTAGATCCTAGCTTGACGGAGACCCAGTACTTC	CASSLDPSLTETQYF
NA	TRBV7-8	TRBJ2-2	NA	TGTGCCAGCAGCTTAGAAGGGTCGGGGACCGGGGAGCTGTTTTTT	CASSLEGSGTGELFF
NA	TRBV13	TRBJ2-5	TRBD2	TGTGCCAGCAGCGACCAGGGACTACCCAACCAAGAGACCCAGTACTTC	CASSDQGLPNQETQYF
NA	TRBV18	TRBJ2-2	NA	TGTGCCAGCTCACCACCGGGGACAACGAACACCGGGGAGCTGTTTTTT	CASSPPGTTNTGELFF
NA	TRBV5-1	TRBJ1-3	NA	TGCGCCAGCAGCTTACAAGGAAACACCATATATTTT	CASSLQGNTIYF
NA	TRBV5-5	TRBJ1-5	TRBD1	TGTGCCAGCAGCTGGACGACAGGGACCAATCAGCCCCAGCATTTT	CASSWTTGTNQPQHF
NA	TRBV10-3	TRBJ2-7	NA	TGTGCCATCAGCCTAACAGGGTCCGAGCAGTACTTC	CAISLTGSEQYF
NA	TRBV7-6	TRBJ1-6	NA	TGTGCCAGCAGCGCTCAATCAGGGTATAATTCACCCCTCCACTTT	CASSAQSGYNSPLHF
NA	TRBV6-1	TRBJ2-7	TRBD2	TGTGCCAGCAGTGAAATAGCGGGGGGGACCTACGAGCAGTACTTC	CASSEIAGGTYEQYF
NA	TRBV19	TRBJ1-5	TRBD1	TGTGCCAGTAGTCCCGGGACAGGGGCATATTTGGGTCAGCCCCAGCATTTT	CASSPGTGAYLGQPQHF
NA	TRBV7-7	TRBJ2-2	TRBD1	TGTGCGTGGTGGGACAGGGTGCGCAGGGAGCTGTTTTTT	CAWWDRVRRELFF
NA	TRBV19	TRBJ1-3	NA	TGTGCCAGTAGTATTCCCCGGACAGCCTCTGGAAACACCATATATTTT	CASSIPRTASGNTIYF
NA	TRBV19	TRBJ2-5	TRBD1	TGTGCCAGTAACAGGGGGCTACCGCAAGAGACCCAGTACTTC	CASNRGLPQETQYF
NA	TRBV7-2	TRBJ1-2	TRBD1	TGTGCCAGCAGCTTACAGGCAGGGGGTGGCTATGGCTACACCTTC	CASSLQAGGGYGYTF
NA	TRBV7-7	TRBJ2-2	NA	TGTGCTAGCAGCCGGGACACGAACACCGGGGAGCTGTTTTTT	CASSRDTNTGELFF
NA	TRBV15	TRBJ1-1	NA	TGTGCCACCAGCAGAGGGACAGCCGGTCGTCGGGGCACTGAAGCTTTCTTT	CATSRGTAGRRGTEAFF
NA	TRBV3-1/TRBV3-2	TRBJ1-6	TRBD1	TGTGCCAGCAGCCAAAGGACAGGGGGGAGCTCCTATAATTCACCCCTCCACTTT	CASSQRTGGSSYNSPLHF
few	TRBV5-4	TRBJ1-1	TRBD1	TGTGCCAGCAGCCCGTGGACAGGGATAAGGACTGAAGCTTTCTTT	CASSPWTGIRTEAFF
NA	TRBV4-2	TRBJ2-5	NA	TGTGCCAGCAGCCAAGATTCAGGGGCGGGCGAGACCCAGTACTTC	CASSQDSGAGETQYF
once	TRBV7-8	TRBJ2-2	TRBD2	TGTGCCAGCAGCTTAGCCGGGGGGACGAGGGCCGGGGAGCTGTTTTTT	CASSLAGGTRAGELFF
NA	TRBV27	TRBJ2-3	TRBD2	TGTGCCAGCAGGATTATAGCGGGGGGCACAGATACGCAGTATTTT	CASRIIAGGTDTQYF
NA	TRBV9	TRBJ2-3	NA	TGTGCCAGCAGCGTATTAGGGAGCCGGACAGATACGCAGTATTTT	CASSVLGSRTDTQYF
once	TRBV7-9	TRBJ2-7	NA	TGTGCCAGCAGCTCGAGACGAGAGGTCGACGAGCAGTACTTC	CASSSRREVDEQYF
NA	TRBV9	TRBJ2-5	NA	TGTGCCAGCAGCGAAAGCGGAAACCAAGAGACCCAGTACTTC	CASSESGNQETQYF
NA	TRBV4-3	TRBJ2-3	NA	TGCGCCAGCAGCCAAAGTGCAGCGAGTAGGTATACGCAGTATTTT	CASSQSAASRYTQYF
NA	TRBV4-2	TRBJ1-1	NA	TGTGCCAGCAGCCAAGATAAGACCGGGAAGACTGAAGCTTTCTTT	CASSQDKTGKTEAFF
NA	TRBV18	TRBJ1-6	NA	TGTGCCAGCTCACCAAGGGAGGGAATTGGTAATTCACCCCTCCACTTT	CASSPREGIGNSPLHF
NA	TRBV6-5	TRBJ1-1	NA	TGTGCCAGCAGCCCAGGACTGTCCACTGAAGCTTTCTTT	CASSPGLSTEAFF
NA	TRBV3-1/TRBV3-2	TRBJ2-1	NA	TGTGCCAGCAGCGGGGGCCCCCATGAGCAGTTCTTC	CASSGGPHEQFF
NA	TRBV4-3	TRBJ1-2	TRBD1	TGCGCCAGCAGCCAGACAGGGGGCCCTGGCTACACCTTC	CASSQTGGPGYTF
once	TRBV6-2/TRBV6-3	TRBJ2-7	NA	TGTGCCAGCAGTTACTCGCGGGAGCAGTACTTC	CASSYSREQYF
few	TRBV4-1	TRBJ2-2	NA	TGCGCCAGCAGCCAAGAGCCCCACGGCACCGGGGAGCTGTTTTTT	CASSQEPHGTGELFF
NA	TRBV29-1	TRBJ2-1	TRBD1	TGCAGCGTTGAAAGGAGGCAGGGGGCTTATGAGCAGTTCTTC	CSVERRQGAYEQFF
NA	TRBV1	TRBJ1-1	NA	TGCACCAGCAGCCAATCCAGGACAGGGGGCCCCTTGAACACTGAAGCTTTCTTT	CTSSQSRTGGPLNTEAFF
NA	TRBV6-4	TRBJ1-5	NA	TGTGCCAGCAGCGCTGATGGGGGCTTAGGCAATCAGCCCCAGCATTTT	CASSADGGLGNQPQHF
NA	TRBV28	TRBJ1-6	TRBD1	TGTGCCAGCAGTACAGGGGTTTCACCCCTCCACTTT	CASSTGVSPLHF
NA	TRBV29-1	TRBJ1-2	TRBD1	TGCAGCGTCCGGGACAGGGGCAACTATGGCTACACCTTC	CSVRDRGNYGYTF
NA	TRBV12-3/TRBV12-4	TRBJ2-5	NA	TGTGCCAGCAGTTTAGATCCCCGAGAGACCCAGTACTTC	CASSLDPRETQYF
NA	TRBV19	TRBJ1-2	NA	TGTGCCAGTAGGGACAGTGCTCCGCCCGGCTACACCTTC	CASRDSAPPGYTF
NA	TRBV28	TRBJ2-5	TRBD2	TGTGCCAGCAGACCCCCCCCAAGTAGCGGGGGGGCTTGGGAGACCCAGTACTTC	CASRPPPSSGGAWETQYF